Presented here are 16 T cell receptor beta chains from one specimen sequenced in a study of vaccination and CD4 T cells after COVID-19 (dated by TCRdb to between 2020 and 2023). The library was made by PCR. TCRdb lists the instrument as Illumina iSeq 100. At the Johns Hopkins FTIC core, DNA from the cultured CD4+ T cells underwent TCR sequencing with the Oncomine TCR Beta short-read assay. The public reads were reprocessed in TCRdb via fastp at Q25 and MiXCR, keeping in-frame beta chains. Here each entry gathers all rows of one CDR3 protein and keeps the most common genes and DNA. Present in this sample are 9,000 to 10,000 distinct CDR3 sequences, over 45% of which were seen just once. The top ten hold 18% of the sample. Which antigens these TCRs recognize remains unknown. The sample's treatment or condition, from its label and the paper: roughly 11-day PBMC culture with coronavirus spike peptide pools or control peptides (ViraFEST assay).

Sequenced: CD4+ T cells from blood, cultured in vitro. Source of these receptors: a human donor who had recovered from COVID-19.

Only a few counts were recorded for this clonotype. The chain has TRBV7-2 and TRBJ1-1, with no clear D. V gave up 5 bases and J gave up 6 bases, with 16 bases separating them. Per the germline V gene, CDR1 is SGHTA and CDR2 is FQGNSA. The CDR3 length is 14 residues. The CDR3 region has the DNA TGTGCCAGCAGCCCGGCCGCCCGACAACCTGAAGCTTTCTTT. Translating it yields CASSPAARQPEAFF.

V is TRBV27 and J is TRBJ2-7, with 8 bases lining up with TRBD1. Germline CDR1 MNHEY, CDR2 SMNVEV (reference sequence). The CDR3 totals 15 residues. With 5 bases clipped from V and 2 bases from J, the junction kept 8 bases outside the gene matches. Written as DNA, the CDR3 is TGTGCCAGCAGTCCCCGGGGACAGGCCACCTACGAGCAGTACTTC. This encodes CASSPRGQATYEQYF.

This chain connects TRBV27 to TRBJ1-5; TRBD1 matches at 7 bases. V was pared by 5 bases and J by 4 bases, with 5 bases of the junction left unmatched. The CDR3 runs 14 residues. The germline gives CDR1 MNHEY, CDR2 SMNVEV (reference sequence). The CDR3 loop is CASSRQGGNQPQHF. In DNA, the CDR3 is TGTGCCAGCAGTAGACAGGGTGGAAATCAGCCCCAGCATTTT.

The CDR3 bases are TGTGCCACCGCGGTAGCGGGAGGGTACACAGATACGCAGTATTTT. It codes for CATAVAGGYTDTQYF. This chain uses TRBV24-1 with TRBJ2-3; 11 positions match TRBD2. The germline V gene encodes CDR1 KGHDR and CDR2 SFDVKD. Trimming removed 9 bases from V and 2 bases from J; junction bases left unmatched: 6. The CDR3 runs 15 residues.

The table lists this clonotype with a few counts. V and J are TRBV28 and TRBJ1-3; 7 bases fit TRBD1. V lost 2 bases to trimming and J lost 2 bases; unmatched junction nucleotides: 0. The CDR3 is 14 amino acids. In germline, CDR1 is MDHEN, CDR2 SYDVKM. The CDR3 spells CASSLQGAGNTIYF. The CDR3 DNA follows: TGTGCCAGCAGTTTACAGGGGGCTGGAAACACCATATATTTT.

This clonotype has just a few counts. V usage is TRBV6-4 and J usage is TRBJ2-5, with a possible D match to TRBD2 (6 bases). The CDR3 length is 13 residues. The V and J ends lost 6 bases and 5 bases respectively, with 13 bases between them. Germline V gene lookup returns CDR1 MRHNA and CDR2 SNTAGT. CDR3 loop: CASSGGPKETQYF. Here the CDR3 DNA reads TGTGCCAGCAGCGGAGGGCCGAAGGAGACCCAGTACTTC.

With respect to this clonotype: One end of the junction varies from germline; a read error may be responsible. The chain carries TRBV7-7 and TRBJ1-1, with unresolved D. This CDR3 is built from 13 residues. Germline lookup yields CDR1 SSHAT and CDR2 FNYEAQ (reference sequence). CDR3 DNA sequence: TGTGCTAGCAGCTTGGAAGAGAACACTGAAGCTTTCTTT. As protein: CASSLEENTEAFF.

This clonotype appeared a few times. The V gene is TRBV6-1, the J gene TRBJ1-2; TRBD1 matches at 10 bases. This CDR3 is built from 15 residues. V lost 3 bases to trimming and J lost 8 bases; unmatched junction nucleotides: 9. Germline V gene data show CDR1 as MNHNS and CDR2 as SASEGT. The CDR3 nucleotides are TGTGCCAGCAGTGATCCCCGGGACAGGGGTAGGGGCTACACCTTC. Its protein is CASSDPRDRGRGYTF.

This clonotype showed up just a few times. The chain uses TRBV9 and TRBJ2-2, with D possibly TRBD1 on 5 matching bases. CDR3 length equals 13 residues. V lost 4 bases, J lost 7 bases, and 11 bases lay in between. In germline, CDR1 is SGDLS, CDR2 YYNGEE. The CDR3 coding sequence is TGTGCCAGCAGCTTTGGACACATCGGGGAGCTGTTTTTT. This encodes CASSFGHIGELFF.

Here the CDR3 reads CASSRGGNYGYTF. CDR3 in DNA: TGTGCCAGCAGCCGAGGGGGGAACTATGGCTACACCTTC. The V and J genes are TRBV11-1 and TRBJ1-2; the D gene is possibly TRBD1 (6 bases). Germline V gene lookup returns CDR1 SGHAT and CDR2 FQDESV (reference sequence). This CDR3 is 13 amino acids long. The V end lost 5 bases, the J end lost 2 bases, and 9 bases lay between the germline ends. The full variable domain, with the rest looked up from reference TRBV11-1 and TRBJ1-2, is EAEVAQSPRYKITEKSQAVAFWCDPISGHATLYWYRQILGQGPELLVQFQDESVVDDSQLPKDRFSAERLKGVDSTLKIQPAELGDSAMYLCASSRGGNYGYTFGSGTRLTVV.

The J gene is TRBJ1-6, the V gene TRBV11-2, with D possibly TRBD1 on 6 matching bases. The V end lost 4 bases, the J end lost 8 bases, and 12 bases lay between the germline ends. CDR1 is SGHAT and CDR2 is FQNNGV in the germline V gene. This CDR3 is 14 amino acids long. Here the CDR3 DNA reads TGTGCCAGCAGCTCGCGGTACAGGGATTCACCCCTCCACTTT. Translation gives CASSSRYRDSPLHF.

The chain couples TRBV4-3 to TRBJ1-6; 7 bases map to TRBD1. Germline values: CDR1 LGHNA, CDR2 YSLEER. With 3 bases clipped from V and 5 bases from J, the junction kept 4 bases outside the gene matches. This CDR3 spans 15 amino acids. CDR3 loop: CASSHDRVDNSPLHF. The CDR3 region has the DNA TGCGCCAGCAGCCACGACAGGGTGGATAATTCACCCCTCCACTTT.

The chain carries TRBV6-1 and TRBJ1-2, with unresolved D. The CDR3 extends over 13 amino acids. Germline CDR1 reads MNHNS; CDR2 reads SASEGT. Trimming cost V 6 bases and J 2 bases, with 10 bases left between them. CDR3 nucleotides: TGTGCCAGCAGCCCGTTGGGGAACTATGGCTACACCTTC. This gives the protein CASSPLGNYGYTF.

The V gene is TRBV7-6, the J gene TRBJ2-6; 7 positions match TRBD1. The CDR3 covers 17 residues. With 2 bases clipped from V and 4 bases from J, the junction kept 8 bases outside the gene matches. The germline V gene has CDR1 SGHVS and CDR2 FNYEAQ. The CDR3 here is CASSLLTGAGGANVLTF. CDR3 DNA: TGTGCCAGCAGCTTACTTACAGGGGCTGGAGGGGCCAACGTCCTGACTTTC.

This clonotype was found a few times. The rearrangement uses TRBV30 and TRBJ1-2; 7 bases line up with TRBD1. The V segment lost 2 bases and the J segment 5 bases; nucleotides outside the gene matches: 8. Germline V lookup: CDR1 GTSNPN, CDR2 SVGIG (reference sequence). This CDR3 is 14 amino acids long. CDR3: CAWSLQGGQYGYTF. The DNA for the CDR3 is TGTGCCTGGAGTCTCCAAGGGGGACAGTATGGCTACACCTTC.

The sample holds a few counts of this clonotype. The V call is TRBV7-3, the J call TRBJ1-1, with D perhaps matching TRBD1 (6 bases). Deletions cut 2 bases from V and 1 base from J, with 8 bases between. Looked up from germline, CDR1 is SGHTA and CDR2 is FQGTGA. This CDR3 region has 14 residues. The CDR3 bases are TGTGCCAGCAGCTTAGGCAGGGGGAACACTGAAGCTTTCTTT. Protein product: CASSLGRGNTEAFF.